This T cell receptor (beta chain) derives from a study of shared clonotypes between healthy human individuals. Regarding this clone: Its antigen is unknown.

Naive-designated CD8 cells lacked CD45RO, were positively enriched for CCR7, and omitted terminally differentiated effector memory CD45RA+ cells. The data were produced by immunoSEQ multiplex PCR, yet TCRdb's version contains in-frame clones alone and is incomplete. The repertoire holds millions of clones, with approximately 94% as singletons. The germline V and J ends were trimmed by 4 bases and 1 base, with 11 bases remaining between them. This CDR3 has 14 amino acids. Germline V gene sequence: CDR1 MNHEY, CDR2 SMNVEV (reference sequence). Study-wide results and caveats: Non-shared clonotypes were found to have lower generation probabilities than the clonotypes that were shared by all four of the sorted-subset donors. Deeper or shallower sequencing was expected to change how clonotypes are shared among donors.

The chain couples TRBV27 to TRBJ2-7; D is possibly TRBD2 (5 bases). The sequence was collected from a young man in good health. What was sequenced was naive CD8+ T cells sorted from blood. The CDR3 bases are TGTGCCAGCAGTTCACCAGCGGCATCCTACGAGCAGTACTTC. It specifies CASSSPAASYEQYF.